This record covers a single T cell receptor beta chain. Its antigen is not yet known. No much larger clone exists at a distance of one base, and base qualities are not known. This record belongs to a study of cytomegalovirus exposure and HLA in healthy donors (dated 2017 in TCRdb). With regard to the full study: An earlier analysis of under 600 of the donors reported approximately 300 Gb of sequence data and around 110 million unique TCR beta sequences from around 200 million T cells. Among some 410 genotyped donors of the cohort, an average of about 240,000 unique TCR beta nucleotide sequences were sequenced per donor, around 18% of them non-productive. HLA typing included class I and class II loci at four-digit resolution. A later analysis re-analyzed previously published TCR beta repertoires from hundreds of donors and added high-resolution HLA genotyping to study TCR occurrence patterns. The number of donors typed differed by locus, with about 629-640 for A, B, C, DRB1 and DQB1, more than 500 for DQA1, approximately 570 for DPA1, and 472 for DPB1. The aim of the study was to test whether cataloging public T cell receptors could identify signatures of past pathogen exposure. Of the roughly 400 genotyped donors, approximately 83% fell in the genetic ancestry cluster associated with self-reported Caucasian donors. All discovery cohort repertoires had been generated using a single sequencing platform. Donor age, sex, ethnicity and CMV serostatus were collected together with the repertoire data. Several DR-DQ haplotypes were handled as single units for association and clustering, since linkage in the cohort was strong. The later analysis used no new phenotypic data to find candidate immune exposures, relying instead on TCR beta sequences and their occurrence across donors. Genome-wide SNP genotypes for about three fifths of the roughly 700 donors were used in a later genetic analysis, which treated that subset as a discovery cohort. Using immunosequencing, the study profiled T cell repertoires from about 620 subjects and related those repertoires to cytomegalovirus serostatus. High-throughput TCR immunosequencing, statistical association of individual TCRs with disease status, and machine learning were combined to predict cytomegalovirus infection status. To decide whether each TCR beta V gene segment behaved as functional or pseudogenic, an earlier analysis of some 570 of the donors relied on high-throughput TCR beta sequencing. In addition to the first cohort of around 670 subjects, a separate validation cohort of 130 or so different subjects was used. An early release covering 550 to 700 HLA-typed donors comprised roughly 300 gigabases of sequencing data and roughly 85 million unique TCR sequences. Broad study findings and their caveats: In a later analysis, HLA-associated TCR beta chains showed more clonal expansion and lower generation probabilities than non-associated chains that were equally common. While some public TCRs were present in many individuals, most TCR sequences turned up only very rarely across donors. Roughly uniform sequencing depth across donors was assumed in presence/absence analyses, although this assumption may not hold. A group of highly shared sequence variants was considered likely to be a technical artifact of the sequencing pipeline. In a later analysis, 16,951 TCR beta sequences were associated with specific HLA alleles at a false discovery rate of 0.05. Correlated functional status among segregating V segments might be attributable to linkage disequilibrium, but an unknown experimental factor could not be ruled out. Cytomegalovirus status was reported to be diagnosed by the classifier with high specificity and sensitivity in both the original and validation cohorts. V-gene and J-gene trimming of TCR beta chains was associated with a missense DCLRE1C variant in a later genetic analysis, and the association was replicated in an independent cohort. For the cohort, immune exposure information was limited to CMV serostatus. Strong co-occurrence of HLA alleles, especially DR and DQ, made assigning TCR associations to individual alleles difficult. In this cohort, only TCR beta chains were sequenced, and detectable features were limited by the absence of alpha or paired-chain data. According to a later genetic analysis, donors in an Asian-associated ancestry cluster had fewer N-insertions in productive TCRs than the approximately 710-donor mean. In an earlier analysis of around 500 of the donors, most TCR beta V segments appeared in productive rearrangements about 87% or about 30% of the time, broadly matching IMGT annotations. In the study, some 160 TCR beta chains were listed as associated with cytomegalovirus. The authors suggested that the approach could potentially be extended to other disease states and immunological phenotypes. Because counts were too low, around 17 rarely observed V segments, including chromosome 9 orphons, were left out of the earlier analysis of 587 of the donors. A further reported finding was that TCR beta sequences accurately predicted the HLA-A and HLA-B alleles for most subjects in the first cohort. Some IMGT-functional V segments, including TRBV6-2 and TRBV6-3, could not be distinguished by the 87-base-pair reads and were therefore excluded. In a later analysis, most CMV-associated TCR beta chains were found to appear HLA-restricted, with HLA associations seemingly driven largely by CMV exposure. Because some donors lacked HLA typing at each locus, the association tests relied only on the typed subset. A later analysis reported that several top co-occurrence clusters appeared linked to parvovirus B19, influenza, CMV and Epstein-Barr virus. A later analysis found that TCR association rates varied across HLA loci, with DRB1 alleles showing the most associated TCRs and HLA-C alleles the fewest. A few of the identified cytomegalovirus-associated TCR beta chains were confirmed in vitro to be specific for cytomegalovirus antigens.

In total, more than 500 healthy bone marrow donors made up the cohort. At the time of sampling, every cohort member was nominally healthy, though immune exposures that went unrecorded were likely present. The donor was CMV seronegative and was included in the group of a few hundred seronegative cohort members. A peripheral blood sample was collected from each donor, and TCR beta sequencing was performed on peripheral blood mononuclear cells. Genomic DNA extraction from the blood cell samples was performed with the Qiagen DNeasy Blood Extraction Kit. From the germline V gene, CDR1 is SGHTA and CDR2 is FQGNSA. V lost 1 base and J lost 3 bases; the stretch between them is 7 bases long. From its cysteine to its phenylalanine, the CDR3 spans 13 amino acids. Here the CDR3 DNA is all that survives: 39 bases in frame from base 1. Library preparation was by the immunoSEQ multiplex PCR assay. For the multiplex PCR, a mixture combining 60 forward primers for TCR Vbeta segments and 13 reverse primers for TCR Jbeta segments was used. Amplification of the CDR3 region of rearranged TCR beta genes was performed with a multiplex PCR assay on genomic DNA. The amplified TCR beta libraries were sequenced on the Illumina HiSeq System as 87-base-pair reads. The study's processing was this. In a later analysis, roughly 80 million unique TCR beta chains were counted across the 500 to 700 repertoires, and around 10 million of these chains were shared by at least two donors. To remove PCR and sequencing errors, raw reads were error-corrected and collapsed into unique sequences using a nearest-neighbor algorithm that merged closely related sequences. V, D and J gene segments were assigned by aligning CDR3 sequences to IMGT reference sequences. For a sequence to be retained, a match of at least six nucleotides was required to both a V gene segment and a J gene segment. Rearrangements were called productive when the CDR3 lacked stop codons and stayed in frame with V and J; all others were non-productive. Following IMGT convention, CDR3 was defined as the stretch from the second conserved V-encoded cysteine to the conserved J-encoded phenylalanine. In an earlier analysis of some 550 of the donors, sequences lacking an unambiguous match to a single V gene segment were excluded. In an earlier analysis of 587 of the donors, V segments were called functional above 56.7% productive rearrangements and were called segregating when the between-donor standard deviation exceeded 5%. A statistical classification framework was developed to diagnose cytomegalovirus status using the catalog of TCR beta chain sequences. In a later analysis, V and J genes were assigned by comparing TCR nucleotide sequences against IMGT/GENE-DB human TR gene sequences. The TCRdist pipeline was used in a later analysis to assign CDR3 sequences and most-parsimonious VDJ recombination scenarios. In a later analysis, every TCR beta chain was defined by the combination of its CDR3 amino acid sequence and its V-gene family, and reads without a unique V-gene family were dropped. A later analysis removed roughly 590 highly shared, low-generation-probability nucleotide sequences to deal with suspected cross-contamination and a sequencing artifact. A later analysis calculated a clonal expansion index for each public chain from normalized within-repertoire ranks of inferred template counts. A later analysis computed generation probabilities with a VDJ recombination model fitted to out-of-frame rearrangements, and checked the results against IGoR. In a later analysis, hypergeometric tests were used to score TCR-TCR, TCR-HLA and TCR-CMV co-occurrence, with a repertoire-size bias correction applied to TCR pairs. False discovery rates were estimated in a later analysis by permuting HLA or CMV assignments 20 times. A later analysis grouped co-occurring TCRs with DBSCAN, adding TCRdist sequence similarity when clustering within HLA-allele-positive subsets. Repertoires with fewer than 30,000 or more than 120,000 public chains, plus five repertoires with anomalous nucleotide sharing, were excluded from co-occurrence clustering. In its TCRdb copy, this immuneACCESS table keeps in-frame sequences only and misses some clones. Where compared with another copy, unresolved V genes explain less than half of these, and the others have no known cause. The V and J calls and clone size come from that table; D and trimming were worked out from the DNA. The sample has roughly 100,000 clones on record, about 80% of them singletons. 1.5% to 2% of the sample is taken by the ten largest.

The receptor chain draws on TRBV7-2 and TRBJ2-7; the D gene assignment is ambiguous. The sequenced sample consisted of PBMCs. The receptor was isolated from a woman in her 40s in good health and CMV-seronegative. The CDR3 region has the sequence CASSLGLSYEQYF. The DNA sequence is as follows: TGTGCCAGCAGCTTAGGTCTCAGCTACGAGCAGTACTTC.